These 17 T cell receptor delta chains were all obtained from the same sample, sequenced in a study of γδ T cells in repeated Plasmodium falciparum infection (dated by TCRdb to about 2021). Vgamma9/Vdelta2+ and Vdelta2-negative gammadelta T cell populations were flow-sorted from peripheral blood mononuclear cells for bulk TCR repertoire analysis. Libraries were constructed by multiplex PCR. Sequenced on an Illumina MiSeq. Identical DNA sequences were merged into single rows after TCRdb reprocessed the public reads with CATT. This sample has 85,000 to 90,000 delta-chain clones in its table, and almost 1.5% of those were observed once. Of the sample, more than 7.5% is held by the ten largest clones. Sequenced material: gamma-delta T cells from blood. The receptors originated from a pool of human donors (malaria-infected and uninfected, not separated).

A remark on this clone: This is likely an artifact of a read error, given a far larger clone one base away. The sample has other DNA sequences that encode this CDR3 too. The chain recombines TRDV1 with TRDJ2; 7 nucleotides line up with TRDD2. Because TCRdb records no J gene, it was assigned here through a match of the DNA to germline. The CDR3 spans 26 residues. Germline V CDR1 and CDR2: TSWWSYY, QGS. Trimming at V came to 0 bases and at J to 0 bases, leaving 31 bases not matched to a gene. The CDR3 spells CALGELALPMKLGDSPSLALTAQLFF. The CDR3 nucleotides are TGTGCTCTTGGGGAACTAGCGCTTCCTATGAAGCTGGGAGATTCTCCTTCCTTAGCTTTGACAGCACAACTCTTCTTT.

Details on this clone: This likely came from a read error, as a far larger clone is one base away. Other nucleotide sequences in the sample specify the same CDR3. The chain joins TRDV2 to TRDJ1; D gene unclear. TCRdb carries no J gene annotation; the J gene was assigned here by matching the DNA with germline. Looked up from germline, CDR1 is GEAIGNYY and CDR2 is EKD. The CDR3 runs to 16 residues. DNA of the CDR3: TGTGCCTGCGACACCGTGACAGGTGTGCCTAGAACAAAACTCATCTTT. Translating gives CACDTVTGVPRTKLIF.

This clone occurred a few times. A far bigger clonotype differs at one base, so this is likely a read error. The identical CDR3 is also encoded by other nucleotide sequences in the sample. This chain links TRDV3 with TRDJ1; 8 bases match TRDD3. This CDR3 region has 16 residues. The germline V gene has CDR1 TVYSNPD and CDR2 GDNSRS (reference sequence). The CDR3 loop reads CASNWGPIKYTDKLIF. CDR3 sequence (DNA): TGTGCCTCAAACTGGGGGCCAATAAAGTACACCGATAAACTCATTTTT. Combining the CDR3 with reference TRDV3 and TRDJ1 gives the whole variable domain CDKVTQSSPDQTVASGSEVVLLCTYDTVYSNPDLFWYRIRPDYSFQFVFYGDNSRSEGADFTQGRFSVKHILTQKAFHLVISPVRTEDSATYYCASNWGPIKYTDKLIFGKGTRVTVEP.

This clone turned up a few times. TCRdb assigns this DNA the protein of a much larger clone, which departs from its translation at residue 4; this likely reflects a read error, and the protein shown comes from translating the DNA. The rearrangement links TRDV2 to TRDJ1, with 11 nucleotides matching TRDD3. Here the J gene was assigned by germline matching of the DNA, as TCRdb has none. Losses at the gene ends were 5 bases for V and 0 bases for J; bases not matched to a gene: 16. Per the germline V gene, CDR1 is GEAIGNYY and CDR2 is EKD. There are 19 residues in the CDR3. CDR3 DNA sequence: TGTGCCTGTGTCGCGATGGGGGATACGCCGGATCAGTACACCGATAAACTCATCTTT. Its protein product is CACVAMGDTPDQYTDKLIF.

This clone was counted a few times. This DNA's translation and the protein TCRdb lists, from a much larger clone, do not match at residue 19, likely due to a read error; the protein shown is translated from the DNA. The rearrangement uses TRDV1 and TRDJ1; 9 bases are a match to TRDD3. The CDR3 is 21 amino acids. Germline V gene data show CDR1 as TSWWSYY and CDR2 as QGS. In nucleotides, the CDR3 is TGTGCTCTTGGGGAGGGAACCCTTCGCCCTGCTAGGTGGGGGATAAGCGATAAACCCATCTTT. It is translated as CALGEGTLRPARWGISDKPIF.

V is TRDV1 and J is TRDJ1; 13 bases line up with TRDD3. In the absence of a J gene in TCRdb, the DNA was matched to germline to assign it here. In germline, CDR1 is TSWWSYY, CDR2 QGS. V was clipped by 0 bases and J by 0 bases; unmatched bases: 19. The CDR3 is made up of 23 amino acids. The CDR3 DNA sequence: TGTGCTCTTGGGGAACTGCCGATCCTTCCTCCGTACTGGGGGATACGGGACACCGATAAACTCATCTTT. It is translated as CALGELPILPPYWGIRDTDKLIF.

This clone was found a few times. The translation of this DNA and the TCRdb protein of a much larger clone differ at residue 18, probably owing to a read error; the protein shown here is translated from the DNA. This rearrangement joins TRDV1 to TRDJ1, with D possibly being TRDD2 or TRDD3 (6 bases each). TCRdb lists no J gene, so it was determined here by aligning the DNA to germline. The CDR3 contains 24 residues. Between the trimmed V and J ends, which lost 4 bases and 0 bases, there was a span of 39 bases. The V gene's germline CDR1 is TSWWSYY and CDR2 QGS. The CDR3 sequence is CALGVTSYFGSNTGRLGHTDKLIF. The CDR3 region has the DNA TGTGCTCTTGGGGTCACCTCCTACTTCGGATCAAATACTGGGCGACTAGGGCACACCGATAAACTCATCTTT.

In this sample, this clone turned up a few times. A far larger clone is off by one base, so a read error is likely. Other DNA sequences within the sample encode an identical CDR3. This chain joins TRDV1 and TRDJ1, with D possibly matching TRDD3 (6 bases). Matching the DNA to germline supplied the J gene, which TCRdb does not give. V lost 3 bases and J lost 8, with 19 bases in between. CDR3 length equals 15 residues. Germline-derived CDR1 and CDR2 are TSWWSYY and QGS. The CDR3: CALGDFRWGGDKLIF. For the CDR3, the DNA is TGTGCTCTTGGGGATTTTCGGTGGGGGGGCGACAAACTCATCTTT.

On this clone itself: TCRdb shows a much larger clone's protein in place of this DNA's translation, and the two differ at residue 6, likely through a read error; the protein shown is translated from the DNA. The chain combines TRDV1 with TRDJ1, with unresolved D. Trimming left V 6 bases short and J 0 bases short, with 5 bases between. Germline assignment: CDR1 TSWWSYY and CDR2 QGS. The CDR3 spans 12 residues. CDR3 nucleotides: TGTGCTCTTGGTGGGAACACCGATAAACTCATCTTT. This sequence encodes CALGGNTDKLIF.

On this clone itself: Only one base separates this from a far larger clonotype, so it likely reflects a read error. Other DNA sequences in the sample encode the same CDR3. The rearrangement uses TRDV1 and TRDJ1; TRDD3 matches at 10 bases. TCRdb lists no J gene, so it was determined here by aligning the DNA to germline. The CDR3 has 20 residues. The germline CDR1 and CDR2 sequences are TSWWSYY and QGS. V was clipped by 6 bases and J by 1 base; unmatched bases: 20. CDR3 residues: CALGAFRRDWGIPSTDKLIF. The CDR3 nucleotides are TGTGCTCTTGGAGCTTTCCGGCGGGACTGGGGGATTCCAAGCACCGATAAACTCATCTTT.

In regard to this clone: The protein given by TCRdb reflects a much larger clone and differs at residue 5 from this DNA's translation, likely from a read error; the protein shown is the DNA's translation. As DNA, the CDR3 is TGTGCCTGTGACGCTTTAGGGGGGGATAAGTACACCGATAAACTCATCTTT. Protein sequence: CACDALGGDKYTDKLIF. The J gene is TRDJ1, the V gene TRDV2; the match to TRDD3 covers 8 bases. CDR3 length: 17 residues. Unmatched junction bases numbered 11, after V lost 3 bases and J lost 0 bases. Germline CDR1 is GEAIGNYY and CDR2 is EKD.

This clone was recorded many times. The chain combines TRDV2 with TRDJ1; no definite D call. Between the trimmed V and J ends, which lost 3 bases and 0 bases, there was a span of 19 bases. The V gene's germline CDR1 is GEAIGNYY and CDR2 EKD. The CDR3 has 17 amino acids. The DNA for the CDR3 is TGTGCCTGTGACCCCGTTGGTGGGCGGGGTGACACCGATAAACTCATCTTT. This sequence encodes CACDPVGGRGDTDKLIF.

Turning to this clone: The TCRdb protein, from a much larger clone, departs from this DNA's translation at residue 9, likely by read error; the protein shown derives from the DNA. V is TRDV2 and J is TRDJ1; TRDD3 matches at 7 bases. No J gene was available from TCRdb, and it was assigned here by a germline match of the DNA. The length of the CDR3 is 16 residues. Germline CDR1 and CDR2: GEAIGNYY and EKD. V was clipped by 1 base and J by 8 bases; unmatched bases: 15. The DNA of the CDR3 is TGTGCCTGTGACACTTACTTAGGACAGGATACGGGGAAACTCATCTTT. Translating it yields CACDTYLGQDTGKLIF.

This clone has just a few counts. This DNA's translation differs at residue 10 from TCRdb's protein, which comes from a much larger clone; a read error is likely, and the protein shown is translated from the DNA. This sequence joins TRDV1 and TRDJ1, with a tentative D call TRDD3 (6 bases). No J segment appears in TCRdb, so it was assigned here by matching the sequence to germline. This CDR3 region has 21 residues. Germline CDR1 and CDR2: TSWWSYY and QGS. Trimming cost V 2 bases and J 0 bases, with 28 bases left between them. CDR3 protein: CALGESTRYGGTRGYTDKLIF. The CDR3 nucleotides read TGTGCTCTTGGGGAAAGCACTAGGTACGGGGGGACCCGGGGGTACACCGATAAACTCATCTTT.

A word on this clone: The amino acid sequence in TCRdb belongs to a much larger clone and departs from this DNA's translation at residue 11, likely a sequencing read error; the sequence shown is translated from the DNA. The chain links TRDV2 to TRDJ1; D not resolved. TCRdb is silent on the J gene; assignment here came from matching the DNA to germline. Germline CDR1 is GEAIGNYY and CDR2 is EKD. Trimming removed 3 bases from V and 2 bases from J, with 18 bases in between. The CDR3 covers 16 residues. DNA of the CDR3: TGTGCCTGTGACCAATGCCGCCCCTCCAAGACCGATAAACTCATCTTT. It yields the protein CACDQCRPSKTDKLIF.

This clone was seen a handful of times. TCRdb assigns this DNA the protein of a much larger clone, which departs from its translation at residue 13; this likely reflects a read error, and the protein shown comes from translating the DNA. CDR3 amino acids: CALGELRLPSKLTF. The DNA of the CDR3 is TGTGCTCTTGGGGAACTGCGCCTCCCCAGTAAACTCACCTTT. The chain links TRDV1 to TRDJ1, with no clear D. CDR1 and CDR2 (germline): TSWWSYY, QGS. The CDR3 sequence is 14 residues long.

This clone was seen a handful of times. The TCRdb protein, from a much larger clone, departs from this DNA's translation at residue 20, likely by read error; the protein shown derives from the DNA. The chain has TRDV3 and TRDJ3; 7 nucleotides agree with TRDD3. Matching the DNA to germline supplied the J gene, which TCRdb does not give. The CDR3 has 26 amino acids. CDR1 is TVYSNPD, CDR2 GDNSRS, per germline (reference sequence). CDR3: CAFNDLTLFETTDVGDSSWGTRQMFF. In DNA form, the CDR3 reads TGTGCCTTTAATGATCTAACCCTCTTCGAGACTACTGATGTGGGGGACAGCTCCTGGGGCACCCGACAGATGTTTTTC.